The 12 T cell receptor beta chains below were found in one sample sequenced in a study of siplizumab effects on memory and regulatory T cells. The data were produced by immunoSEQ multiplex PCR, yet TCRdb's version contains in-frame clones alone and is incomplete. The table shows some 100,000 clones, with around 97% occurring only once. Sequenced material: naive CD4+ T cells sorted from blood. The source of these receptors is a human donor in good health.

The gene calls are TRBV7-2 and TRBJ1-5; D uncertain. CDR3 length equals 16 residues. In germline, CDR1 is SGHTA, CDR2 FQGNSA. Trimming took off 5 bases at V and 2 bases at J, with 16 bases between the two ends. In DNA, the CDR3 is TGTGCCAGCAGCCCCCTCCCCGCATTGCGCAATCAGCCCCAGCATTTT. Translation gives CASSPLPALRNQPQHF.

The chain carries TRBV5-5 and TRBJ2-7, with TRBD1 matching over 9 bases. The germline V gene has CDR1 SGHKS and CDR2 YYEKEE (reference sequence). With V trimmed by 4 bases and J by 3 bases, 11 bases remained unmatched. The CDR3 length is 16 residues. The CDR3 DNA is TGTGCCAGCAGCCCCCAGAGCACAGGGGGCAGCTACGAGCAGTACTTC. It specifies CASSPQSTGGSYEQYF. Supplemented by reference TRBV5-5 and TRBJ2-7, the full variable domain reads DAGVTQSPTHLIKTRGQQVTLRCSPISGHKSVSWYQQVLGQGPQFIFQYYEKEERGRGNFPDRFSARQFPNYSSELNVNALLLGDSALYLCASSPQSTGGSYEQYFGPGTRLTVT.

V is TRBV5-6 and J is TRBJ2-5; TRBD2 aligns across 11 bases. CDR1 and CDR2 from the germline V gene are SGHDT and YYEEEE. This CDR3 comprises 17 residues. J was trimmed by 1 base and V by 0 bases; bases with no gene match: 5. CDR3 loop: CASSLARGLAAQETQYF. The DNA for the CDR3 is TGTGCCAGCAGCTTGGCACGGGGACTAGCGGCCCAAGAGACCCAGTACTTC.

This clone was observed a single time. V usage is TRBV4-3 and J usage is TRBJ2-3; 9 bases agree with TRBD1. V was clipped by 1 base and J by 1 base; unmatched bases: 3. CDR1 and CDR2 from the germline V gene are LGHNA and YSLEER. The CDR3 covers 16 residues. CDR3 sequence (DNA): TGCGCCAGCAGCCAAGTGGGACAGGGCCGCACAGATACGCAGTATTTT. Protein: CASSQVGQGRTDTQYF.

The chain is built from TRBV7-2 and TRBJ1-5, with 9 positions matching TRBD1. The CDR3 is 14 amino acids. Germline V gene lookup returns CDR1 SGHTA and CDR2 FQGNSA. J gave up 9 bases and V 5 bases, and 8 bases lay outside the gene matches. The CDR3, as DNA: TGTGCCAGCAGCGCAACAGGGGGCGCATGGCCCCAGCATTTT. This gives the protein CASSATGGAWPQHF.

The chain combines TRBV5-1 with TRBJ2-2; D is ambiguous. The CDR3 totals 15 residues. Germline assignment: CDR1 SGHRS and CDR2 YFSETQ. Deletions cut 4 bases from V and 1 base from J, with 11 bases between. In DNA, the CDR3 is TGCGCCAGCAGCCCCTCCACAGAGAACACCGGGGAGCTGTTTTTT. Residues: CASSPSTENTGELFF. Using reference TRBV5-1 and TRBJ2-2 for the parts outside the CDR3, the full variable domain is KAGVTQTPRYLIKTRGQQVTLSCSPISGHRSVSWYQQTPGQGLQFLFEYFSETQRNKGNFPGRFSGRQFSNSRSEMNVSTLELGDSALYLCASSPSTENTGELFFGEGSRLTVL.

The chain links TRBV7-9 to TRBJ1-6, with 7 nucleotides matching TRBD1. The CDR3 extends over 14 amino acids. The V gene end was trimmed by 5 bases and the J gene end by 7 bases; junction bases not matched to a gene: 5. CDR1 is SEHNR and CDR2 is FQNEAQ in the germline V gene (reference sequence). For the CDR3, the DNA is TGTGCCAGCAGCAGCGGGGACAGAAATTCACCCCTCCACTTT. Protein sequence: CASSSGDRNSPLHF.

This chain connects TRBV6-6 to TRBJ1-2; possible D gene TRBD1, 6 bases. Germline values: CDR1 MNHNY, CDR2 SVGAGI (reference sequence). The CDR3 covers 12 residues. V was clipped by 7 bases and J by 10 bases, with 16 bases between them. The DNA for the CDR3 is TGTGCCAGCACCATACAGGGTCGCGACTACACCTTC. It yields the protein CASTIQGRDYTF.

This clone came up once. CDR3 amino acids: CASSYGTGAPSYNSPLHF. CDR3 DNA sequence: TGTGCCAGCAGCTATGGGACAGGGGCCCCCTCCTATAATTCACCCCTCCACTTT. The rearrangement uses TRBV5-4 and TRBJ1-6, with 10 bases matching TRBD1. Trimming took 3 bases from V and 0 from J; bases not matched to a gene: 6. The CDR3 sequence is 18 residues long. CDR1 is SGHNT, CDR2 YYREEE, per germline (reference sequence).

The rearrangement uses TRBV7-2 and TRBJ1-1; 9 bases line up with TRBD1. V lost 0 bases and J lost 6; bases outside the gene matches: 2. CDR1 is SGHTA and CDR2 is FQGNSA in the germline V gene. This CDR3 spans 14 amino acids. The CDR3 spells CASSLAWDRAEAFF. The CDR3 DNA sequence: TGTGCCAGCAGCTTAGCCTGGGACAGGGCTGAAGCTTTCTTT.

This clone was picked up one time. The V and J genes are TRBV7-2 and TRBJ1-4; D possibly corresponds to TRBD1 (5 bases). V lost 5 bases and J 0 bases, leaving 10 bases between the germline ends. CDR1 and CDR2 from the germline V gene are SGHTA and FQGNSA. The CDR3 runs to 15 residues. CDR3 sequence: CASSRDRATNEKLFF. The CDR3 DNA follows: TGTGCCAGCAGCCGTGACAGAGCAACTAATGAAAAACTGTTTTTT.

The chain recombines TRBV9 with TRBJ1-1, with 9 bases matching TRBD1. Germline-derived CDR1 and CDR2 are SGDLS and YYNGEE. The CDR3 extends over 16 amino acids. The junction had 8 bases not matched to a gene; V was cut back by 4 bases and J by 1 base. DNA of the CDR3: TGTGCCAGCAGCCCCGGGACAGGGAGTAGGAACACTGAAGCTTTCTTT. Translated, it gives CASSPGTGSRNTEAFF. Filled out from reference TRBV9 and TRBJ1-1, the complete variable domain reads DSGVTQTPKHLITATGQRVTLRCSPRSGDLSVYWYQQSLDQGLQFLIQYYNGEERAKGNILERFSAQQFPDLHSELNLSSLELGDSALYFCASSPGTGSRNTEAFFGQGTRLTVV.